This T cell receptor beta chain was identified during a study of cytomegalovirus exposure and HLA in healthy donors listed by TCRdb under 2017. About the investigation overall: An earlier analysis of several hundred of the donors reported 250 to 300 Gb of sequence data and about 100 million unique TCR beta sequences from roughly 200 million T cells. The aim of the study was to test whether cataloging public T cell receptors could identify signatures of past pathogen exposure. Genome-wide SNP genotypes for about 65% of the 666 donors were used in a later genetic analysis, which treated that subset as a discovery cohort. Typing coverage varied by locus: 629-630 donors for A, B, C, DRB1 and DQB1; roughly 560 for DQA1; more than 600 for DPA1; roughly 470 for DPB1. Rather than drawing on any new phenotypic data, the later analysis identified candidate immune exposures from TCR beta sequences and the way those sequences occurred across donors. To predict cytomegalovirus infection status, the study brought together high-throughput TCR immunosequencing, statistical association of individual TCRs with disease status, and machine learning. An earlier analysis of some 500 of the donors applied high-throughput TCR beta sequencing to assess whether each TCR beta V gene segment acted as functional or pseudogenic. Roughly five DR-DQ haplotypes were handled as single units for association and clustering because linkage in the cohort was strong. About 280 gigabases of sequencing data and 70 million to 95 million unique TCR sequences made up an early release that covered approximately 700 HLA-typed donors. A later analysis re-examined previously published TCR beta repertoires from more than 650 donors and added high-resolution HLA genotyping to investigate patterns of TCR occurrence. The T cell repertoires of under 750 subjects were profiled by immunosequencing and related to cytomegalovirus serostatus. Among about 390 genotyped donors of the cohort, an average of around 240,000 unique TCR beta nucleotide sequences were sequenced per donor, roughly 18% of them non-productive. The genetic ancestry cluster associated with self-reported Caucasian donors included over 80% of the approximately 430 genotyped donors. Donor age, sex, ethnicity and CMV serostatus were compiled alongside the repertoire data. HLA typing covered class I and class II loci at four-digit resolution. Along with the approximately 620-subject first cohort, a separate validation cohort of over a hundred different subjects was used. Every discovery cohort repertoire had been produced on one sequencing platform. The research as a whole found: Because the 87-base-pair reads could not distinguish some IMGT-functional V segments, including TRBV6-2 and TRBV6-3, those segments were excluded. A further reported finding was that TCR beta sequences accurately predicted the HLA-A and HLA-B alleles for most subjects in the first cohort. The sequencing pipeline was judged likely to have produced a cluster of highly shared sequence variants as a technical artifact. In a later analysis, the rate of TCR association differed among HLA loci, with DRB1 alleles having the most associated TCRs and HLA-C alleles having the fewest. In an earlier analysis of some 500 of the donors, most TCR beta V segments were observed in productive rearrangements about 90% or about 30% of the time, broadly matching IMGT annotations. This cohort had only TCR beta chains sequenced, and the lack of alpha or paired-chain data limited which features could be detected. Presence/absence analyses assumed roughly uniform sequencing depth across donors, an assumption that may not hold. Correlated functional status among segregating V segments might be attributable to linkage disequilibrium, but an unknown experimental factor could not be ruled out. A few of the identified cytomegalovirus-associated TCR beta chains were confirmed in vitro to be specific for cytomegalovirus antigens. V-gene and J-gene trimming of TCR beta chains was associated with a missense DCLRE1C variant in a later genetic analysis, and the association was replicated in an independent cohort. CMV serostatus was the only immune exposure information available for the cohort. In a later analysis, HLA-associated TCR beta chains were found to be more clonally expanded and to have lower generation probabilities than equally common non-associated chains. Assigning TCR associations to individual alleles was difficult when HLA alleles, especially DR and DQ, strongly co-occurred. Most CMV-associated TCR beta chains appeared to be HLA-restricted in a later analysis, and the HLA associations seemed to be driven largely by CMV exposure. Most TCR sequences were observed very rarely across donors, whereas some public TCRs were present in many individuals. In the study, approximately 160 TCR beta chains were listed as associated with cytomegalovirus. The earlier analysis of about 600 of the donors excluded 15 to 20 rarely observed V segments, including chromosome 9 orphons, because counts were too low. In a later genetic analysis, fewer N-insertions in productive TCRs were reported among donors in an Asian-associated ancestry cluster than the roughly 700-donor mean. In both the original and validation cohorts, the classifier was reported to diagnose cytomegalovirus status with high specificity and sensitivity. HLA typing was unavailable for some donors at each locus, so association tests used only the typed subset. In a later analysis, several top co-occurrence clusters were reported to appear linked to parvovirus B19, influenza, CMV and Epstein-Barr virus. In a later analysis, some 18,000 TCR beta sequences were associated with specific HLA alleles at a false discovery rate of 0.05. The authors suggested that the approach could potentially be extended to other disease states and immunological phenotypes.

Trimming takes 7 bases off V and 5 bases off J; junction bases not matched to a gene: 9. CDR1 ENHRY and CDR2 SYGVKD are derived from the germline V gene. The CDR3 runs 14 residues from the cysteine to the phenylalanine. CDR3 DNA is the only sequence kept; it has 42 bases, read in frame from the first base. This clone was seen a handful of times. It has no known antigen specificity. Per-base quality was not reported, and no clone a single base away is much larger than it. Library preparation was by the immunoSEQ multiplex PCR assay. A mixture of 60 forward primers for TCR Vbeta segments and 13 reverse primers for TCR Jbeta segments was used in the multiplex PCR. The CDR3 region of rearranged TCR beta genes was amplified from genomic DNA with a multiplex PCR assay. The amplified TCR beta libraries were sequenced on the Illumina HiSeq System as 87-base-pair reads. Processing in the source paper ran as follows. Across the 600 to 700 repertoires, a later analysis counted about 81 million unique TCR beta chains, around 11 million of which were shared by at least two donors. Raw reads were error-corrected and collapsed into unique sequences with a nearest-neighbor algorithm that merged closely related sequences to remove PCR and sequencing errors. Alignment of CDR3 sequences to IMGT reference sequences was used to assign V, D and J gene segments. For a sequence to be retained, at least a six-nucleotide match to both a V gene segment and a J gene segment was required. A rearrangement was called productive if the CDR3 had no stop codons and remained in frame with V and J, and every other rearrangement was called non-productive. CDR3 was defined according to IMGT convention as the region running from the second conserved V-encoded cysteine to the conserved J-encoded phenylalanine. The earlier analysis of 587 of the donors excluded sequences that lacked an unambiguous match to a single V gene segment. An earlier analysis of 587 of the donors called V segments functional above 56.7% productive rearrangements and segregating when the between-donor standard deviation exceeded 5%. A statistical classification framework was built to diagnose cytomegalovirus status from the catalog of TCR beta chain sequences. V and J gene assignment, in a later analysis, came from comparing TCR nucleotide sequences with IMGT/GENE-DB human TR gene sequences. Using the TCRdist pipeline, a later analysis assigned CDR3 sequences along with most-parsimonious VDJ recombination scenarios. A later analysis defined each TCR beta chain by its CDR3 amino acid sequence plus V-gene family, and excluded reads lacking a unique V-gene family. As a way to deal with suspected cross-contamination and a sequencing artifact, a later analysis dropped nearly 600 nucleotide sequences that were highly shared and had low generation probability. For each public chain, a later analysis derived a clonal expansion index from normalized ranks of inferred template counts within each repertoire. In a later analysis, generation probabilities were computed using a VDJ recombination model fitted to out-of-frame rearrangements, and the results were checked against IGoR. A later analysis scored TCR-TCR, TCR-HLA and TCR-CMV co-occurrence with hypergeometric tests, applying a repertoire-size bias correction to TCR pairs. To estimate false discovery rates, a later analysis permuted the HLA or CMV assignments 20 times. A later analysis grouped co-occurring TCRs with DBSCAN, adding TCRdist sequence similarity when clustering within HLA-allele-positive subsets. Repertoires with fewer than 30,000 or more than 120,000 public chains were left out of co-occurrence clustering, as were about 5 repertoires with anomalous nucleotide sharing. Imported from immuneACCESS, the table was reduced by TCRdb to in-frame sequences with V and J called. These copies leave out some clones; in studies compared against another copy, an unresolved V gene accounts for under half, and the cause of the remainder is not known. The V and J calls and clone size come from that table; D and trimming were worked out from the DNA. The sample records 50,000 to 55,000 clones, roughly 53% of which are singletons. Together, the top ten hold approximately 10% of the sample.

The cohort was made up of 500 to 800 healthy bone marrow donors. Cohort members were all nominally healthy when sampled, although unrecorded immune exposures were likely present. CMV serostatus was recorded as positive for 289 and negative for 352 of the 666 cohort members, whereas no CMV serostatus was recorded for the donor in question. Every donor gave a peripheral blood sample, and the peripheral blood mononuclear cells from that sample were used for TCR beta sequencing. Genomic DNA extraction from the blood cell samples was performed with the Qiagen DNeasy Blood Extraction Kit. The material sequenced was PBMCs. This sequence uses TRBV10-3 and TRBJ2-7, and TRBD1 matches 9 of the central bases. This TCR derives from a human donor in good health. The DNA sequence is TGTGCCATCAAAGGGACAGGGAAGCCTAACGAGCAGTACTTC. This codes for CAIKGTGKPNEQYF.